Presented here are 8 T cell receptor beta chains from one specimen sequenced in a study of T cell responses to AZD1222 COVID-19 vaccine. Libraries were prepared by immunoSEQ multiplex PCR; TCRdb keeps only in-frame clonotypes and omits some of them. Of roughly 100,000 clones listed, 91% are singletons. Material: peripheral blood, obtained on day 0 of AZD1222 vaccination. The origin of the receptors is an adult in good health.

The V gene is TRBV28, the J gene TRBJ1-1; unclear D gene. This CDR3 is built from 13 residues. V lost 6 bases, J lost 4 bases, and 12 bases lay in between. Germline CDR1 is MDHEN and CDR2 is SYDVKM. The CDR3 DNA reads as TGTGCCAGCAGCTCTCCGGGAGGCACTGAAGCTTTCTTT. It yields the protein CASSSPGGTEAFF.

V gene TRBV7-3 combines with J gene TRBJ2-1, with 9 positions matching TRBD2. Trimming took 4 bases from V and 6 from J; bases not matched to a gene: 4. From germline, CDR1 is SGHTA and CDR2 FQGTGA. This CDR3 region has 14 residues. CDR3 in DNA: TGTGCCAGCAGCTCTAGCGGGGCAACCAATGAGCAGTTCTTC. Amino acids: CASSSSGATNEQFF.

The chain employs TRBV19 and TRBJ1-1; TRBD1 aligns across 7 bases. The germline V gene has CDR1 LNHDA and CDR2 SQIVND (reference sequence). The CDR3 totals 15 residues. J was trimmed by 4 bases and V by 5 bases; bases with no gene match: 10. CDR3: CASSGRQGSGTEAFF. CDR3 DNA sequence: TGTGCCAGTAGTGGAAGACAGGGATCAGGCACTGAAGCTTTCTTT.

This clone was seen just once. The chain uses TRBV29-1 and TRBJ2-2; 8 bases are a match to TRBD2. V lost 7 bases and J lost 7; bases outside the gene matches: 17. The germline CDR1 and CDR2 sequences are SQVTM and ANQGSEA. The length of the CDR3 is 16 residues. CDR3 residues: CSAQTQRGIRGGELFF. CDR3 coding DNA: TGCAGCGCTCAAACACAGCGGGGGATTCGAGGCGGGGAGCTGTTTTTT.

The rearrangement joins TRBV7-6 to TRBJ2-2, with 8 bases identical to TRBD2. J gave up 4 bases and V 5 bases, and 9 bases lay outside the gene matches. The CDR3 totals 16 residues. Germline CDR1 SGHVS, CDR2 FNYEAQ. The CDR3 DNA sequence: TGTGCCAGCAGCCCCTCCGGGGGGGTCGTCACCGGGGAGCTGTTTTTT. Encoded protein: CASSPSGGVVTGELFF. The full variable domain, completed using reference TRBV7-6 and TRBJ2-2, is GAGVSQSPRYKVTKRGQDVALRCDPISGHVSLYWYRQALGQGPEFLTYFNYEAQQDKSGLPNDRFSAERPEGSISTLTIQRTEQRDSAMYRCASSPSGGVVTGELFFGEGSRLTVL.

The gene calls are TRBV7-9 and TRBJ2-1; weak D call: TRBD2 (6 bases). The CDR3 spans 15 residues. CDR1 is SEHNR and CDR2 is FQNEAQ in the germline V gene (reference sequence). Trimming took off 2 bases at V and 10 bases at J, with 18 bases between the two ends. The CDR3 region has the DNA TGTGCCAGCAGCTTAAGTGCCCCGGGAGACTGGGAGCAGTTCTTC. Translated, it gives CASSLSAPGDWEQFF.

The chain has TRBV7-2 and TRBJ1-2; D gene uncertain. V was pared by 2 bases and J by 2 bases, with 6 bases between. This CDR3 has 13 amino acids. The germline gives CDR1 SGHTA, CDR2 FQGNSA. The CDR3 DNA is TGTGCCAGCAGCTTAAGAAGGAACTATGGCTACACCTTC. It yields the protein CASSLRRNYGYTF.

This rearrangement joins TRBV19 to TRBJ1-4; a possible D gene is TRBD1 (6 bases). From germline, CDR1 is LNHDA and CDR2 SQIVND (reference sequence). The CDR3 consists of 15 residues. The germline V and J ends were trimmed by 5 bases and 4 bases, with 14 bases remaining between them. The CDR3 coding sequence is TGTGCCAGTAGTCTCAGGACAGAGATTAATGAAAAACTGTTTTTT. Translation: CASSLRTEINEKLFF.